This T cell receptor beta chain was recorded in a study of blood T cell repertoires in COVID-19 (dated by TCRdb to about 2020). Broadly, across the study: Samples covering the acute and convalescent phases of COVID-19 were provided by collaborators in the United States, Italy and Spain. Samples came from the ongoing ImmuneRACE study (first 160 participants) plus 1,254 subjects from 6 global collaborators. A freely available public database, intended as a resource for researchers studying the immune response to SARS-CoV-2, is where the repertoires were released. Where HLA class I and class II types were available, the types were taken from metadata supplied by the sample provider, not from assay-based typing. Deeply sampled blood TCRbeta repertoires from subjects exposed to, actively infected with, or recovered from COVID-19 were included in the dataset. The sample metadata nearly always contained a de-identified subject ID, COVID-19 status, age in years and sex. The prospective study material was composed of cDNA or gDNA derived from T cells, B-cell-depleted T cells, or PBMCs.

This clone was counted once. This clone's antigen is unknown. Base qualities are not recorded, but no much larger clone differs from it by a single base. The collaborating institutions used their own protocols to collect whole blood in K2EDTA tubes. For TCRbeta analysis, collaborator samples were shipped as frozen whole blood, as isolated PBMCs, or as DNA extracted from either sample type. TCRbeta CDR3 regions were amplified from genomic DNA by means of the immunoSEQ Assay, a bias-controlled multiplex PCR. The authors' analysis ran thus. The number of nucleated cells in each sample was estimated by amplification of reference gene primers within the assay. Sequence reads were collapsed and filtered to measure the absolute abundance of every unique TCRbeta CDR3 rearrangement. For each sample, productive Simpson clonality was calculated by taking the square root of Simpson's diversity index across productive rearrangements. TCRdb took over this immuneACCESS table, retaining in-frame rearrangements with V and J assigned. Such tables are incomplete; in checked studies, under half of the missing clones stem from an unresolved V gene, and the remainder is unexplained. V and J calls and clone size are given by that table; D and trimming were obtained from the DNA. The sample profile shows around 69,000 clones; roughly 80% of them were found once. Under 2% of the sample is taken by the ten largest.

General findings and caveats noted by the study authors: The quantity of clinical and demographic metadata differed by source and by participant and was supplied without curation.

Inclusive of the bounding cysteine and phenylalanine, the CDR3 is 18 residues long. Solely the CDR3 DNA is kept, with 54 bases framed from the first base. V loses 2 bases at its end and J loses 1 base; junction bases beyond the gene matches: 6. The germline V gene (reference sequence) supplies CDR1 LNHDA and CDR2 SQIVND. Sequences were obtained from peripheral blood. This TCR was sampled from an older woman with acute or convalescent COVID-19. The chain was built from TRBV19 and TRBJ2-7, and 15 junctional nucleotides match TRBD2. For the CDR3, the sequence is CASSIKGLAGGRSYEQYF. In nucleotide form, the sequence is TGTGCCAGTAGTATAAAGGGACTAGCGGGAGGAAGGTCCTACGAGCAGTACTTC.